Listed here are 26 T cell receptor beta chains from one sample, sequenced in a study of CD8+CD57+ T cells in acquired aplastic anemia. Researchers used genomic DNA as the template to profile TCR beta VDJ and CDR3. Using its own MiXCR run on the reads, TCRdb lists one record per CDR3 protein. The table has 200,000 to 250,000 distinct CDR3 sequences, 65% seen once. Individuals selected for sequencing had exhibited CD8+CD57+ cell expansion on flow cytometry. Source material: sorted CD4+, CD8+, or CD8+CD57+ T cells (not recorded which) from PBMCs. The receptors derive from a human donor with aplastic anemia.

This clonotype was counted between two and nine times. The V call is TRBV20-1, the J call TRBJ2-7; 7 bases match TRBD1. J lost 0 bases, V lost 3 bases, and 2 bases had no gene match. The V gene's germline CDR1 is DFQATT and CDR2 SNEGSKA (reference sequence). The CDR3 consists of 13 residues. CDR3 protein: CSARGTASYEQYF. CDR3 in DNA: TGCAGTGCTAGGGGGACAGCCTCCTACGAGCAGTACTTC.

The chain recombines TRBV29-1 with TRBJ2-6; 7 bases align to TRBD2. Trimming removed 6 bases from V and 0 bases from J; junction bases left unmatched: 11. Germline CDR1 reads SQVTM; CDR2 reads ANQGSEA. This CDR3 contains 17 residues. CDR3 in DNA: TGCAGCGTGGGAAGGGGAGGGGTCCTCTCTGGGGCCAACGTCCTGACTTTC. Protein product: CSVGRGGVLSGANVLTF.

The V and J genes are TRBV5-1 and TRBJ1-6; D call uncertain. The V end lost 4 bases, the J end lost 6 bases, and 14 bases lay between the germline ends. In germline, CDR1 is SGHRS, CDR2 YFSETQ. This CDR3 comprises 15 residues. DNA of the CDR3: TGCGCCAGCAGCGCTACCGTCACCGCTAATTCACCCCTCCACTTT. This sequence encodes CASSATVTANSPLHF.

This chain joins TRBV10-3 and TRBJ2-1, with TRBD2 identical over 11 bases. Germline CDR1 ENHRY, CDR2 SYGVKD. V dropped 11 bases and J dropped 6; count of bases not matched to a gene: 6. This CDR3 is 13 amino acids long. This CDR3 reads CASALAGGNEQFF. In DNA, the CDR3 is TGTGCCTCAGCCCTAGCGGGAGGCAATGAGCAGTTCTTC.

V and J are TRBV15 and TRBJ2-7; TRBD2 aligns across 15 bases. The CDR3 consists of 19 residues. The junction had 15 bases not matched to a gene; V was cut back by 5 bases and J by 4 bases. The germline V gene has CDR1 LNHNV and CDR2 YYDKDF (reference sequence). CDR3 amino acids: CATSRGAGGTSGGPYEQYF. Written as DNA, the CDR3 is TGTGCCACCAGCCGAGGGGCGGGAGGGACTAGCGGGGGGCCTTACGAGCAGTACTTC.

J is TRBJ2-7 and V is TRBV10-3; D is undetermined. V was pared by 4 bases and J by 5 bases, with 18 bases between. Germline V gene data show CDR1 as ENHRY and CDR2 as SYGVKD. CDR3 length: 15 residues. This CDR3 reads CAISGIDVTVNEQYF. CDR3 DNA: TGTGCCATCAGTGGAATCGACGTTACAGTAAACGAGCAGTACTTC.

The chain is built from TRBV19 and TRBJ1-5, with D possibly being TRBD1 (5 bases). Looked up from germline, CDR1 is LNHDA and CDR2 is SQIVND (reference sequence). Trimming took 5 bases from V and 7 from J, leaving 21 bases between them. The CDR3 is made up of 16 amino acids. CDR3 bases: TGTGCCAGTAGTGACCACCGCGGGGGATCGGGGCAGCCCCAGCATTTT. Translation: CASSDHRGGSGQPQHF.

The chain uses TRBV14 and TRBJ2-1; the D gene is possibly TRBD1 (6 bases). The CDR3 extends over 16 amino acids. Trimming cost V 5 bases and J 8 bases, with 22 bases left between them. Germline V gene data show CDR1 as SGHDN and CDR2 as FVKESK. The CDR3 DNA follows: TGTGCCAGCAGCTACGAGACAGGACACCATGGCGATGAGCAGTTCTTC. This codes for CASSYETGHHGDEQFF.

This clonotype was detected only a few times. The gene calls are TRBV7-8 and TRBJ1-6; 7 nucleotides agree with TRBD1. The CDR3 sequence is 14 residues long. V gave up 5 bases and J gave up 7 bases; unmatched junction bases: 5. Germline assignment: CDR1 SGHVS and CDR2 FQNEAQ. The CDR3 protein is CASSNGTENSPLHF. Here the CDR3 DNA reads TGTGCCAGCAGCAATGGGACAGAGAATTCACCCCTCCACTTT.

This sequence joins TRBV2 and TRBJ1-6; 7 positions agree with TRBD1. The germline V gene encodes CDR1 SNHLY and CDR2 FYNNEI. CDR3 length: 13 amino acids. V shed 4 bases and J 13 bases; nucleotides not matched to a gene: 7. CDR3 loop: CASSAEQGDPLHF. CDR3 nucleotides: TGTGCCAGCAGTGCCGAGCAGGGGGATCCCCTCCACTTT.

This clonotype was seen only a few times. The chain links TRBV6-4 to TRBJ2-2; 10 positions agree with TRBD2. The germline V gene encodes CDR1 MRHNA and CDR2 SNTAGT. Trimming cost V 7 bases and J 0 bases; bases outside gene matches: 26. This CDR3 has 23 amino acids. CDR3 loop: CASTPLLRPVASGGPANTGELFF. The CDR3 DNA reads as TGTGCCAGCACCCCTCTCCTTCGACCTGTGGCTAGCGGGGGCCCTGCGAACACCGGGGAGCTGTTTTTT.

Comment on this clonotype: One end of the junction does not line up with germline, which may come from a read error. The J gene is TRBJ2-5, the V gene TRBV19, with D unresolved. The CDR3 is made up of 13 amino acids. The germline V gene has CDR1 LNHDA and CDR2 SQIVND (reference sequence). CDR3 sequence: CASTTQEVETRYF. In nucleotides, the CDR3 is TGTGCCAGTACGACTCAGGAAGTGGAGACCCGGTATTTC. Combining the CDR3 with reference TRBV19 and TRBJ2-5 gives the whole variable domain DGGITQSPKYLFRKEGQNVTLSCEQNLNHDAMYWYRQDPGQGLRLIYYSQIVNDFQKGDIAEGYSVSREKKESFPLTVTSAQKNPTAFYLCASTTQEVETRYFGPGTRLLVL.

The chain employs TRBV9 and TRBJ2-7; D uncertain. The CDR3 consists of 11 residues. The V gene lost 4 bases and the J gene lost 7 bases, with 9 bases spanning the gap. The germline CDR1 and CDR2 sequences are SGDLS and YYNGEE. This chain's CDR3 is CASSQVGEQYF. DNA for the CDR3: TGTGCCAGCAGCCAAGTTGGGGAGCAGTACTTC. Using reference TRBV9 and TRBJ2-7 for the parts outside the CDR3, the full variable domain is DSGVTQTPKHLITATGQRVTLRCSPRSGDLSVYWYQQSLDQGLQFLIQYYNGEERAKGNILERFSAQQFPDLHSELNLSSLELGDSALYFCASSQVGEQYFGPGTRLTVT.

This clonotype was observed a handful of times. The rearrangement uses TRBV20-1 and TRBJ1-1; D not certain. The CDR3 is 12 amino acids. CDR1 is DFQATT, CDR2 SNEGSKA, per germline (reference sequence). Between the trimmed V and J ends, which lost 4 bases and 0 bases, there was a span of 6 bases. The CDR3 spells CSAIGMNTEAFF. CDR3 bases: TGCAGTGCTATAGGCATGAACACTGAAGCTTTCTTT.

The rearrangement joins TRBV7-3 to TRBJ2-5; no definite D call. From germline, CDR1 is SGHTA and CDR2 FQGTGA. This CDR3 has 14 amino acids. The V and J ends lost 2 bases and 5 bases respectively, with 12 bases between them. The CDR3, as DNA: TGTGCCAGCAGCTTAGACTTGGGGATGGAGACCCAGTACTTC. It translates to CASSLDLGMETQYF.

Concerning this clonotype: At one end, the junction sequence differs from germline, possibly due to a read error. This chain joins TRBV7-9 and TRBJ2-5, with TRBD2 matching 8 bases. Germline values: CDR1 SEHNR, CDR2 FQNEAQ (reference sequence). CDR3 size: 15 residues. CDR3 nucleotides: TGCGCCAGCAGCCAAGGTGGCGGGGGGCAAGAGACCCAGTACTTC. Its translation is CASSQGGGGQETQYF.

This clonotype has only a few counts. The chain uses TRBV5-4 and TRBJ2-7, with a weak D call TRBD2 (6 bases). Judging by the DNA end, TRBJ2-5 fits better; the J call may be wrong. The germline CDR1 and CDR2 sequences are SGHNT and YYREEE (reference sequence). The CDR3 runs to 13 residues. Written as DNA, the CDR3 is TGTGCCAGCAGCTTATGGGCGGGGGAGACCCAGTACTTC. Translating gives CASSLWAGETQYF.

The sample holds a few counts of this clonotype. The rearrangement joins TRBV15 to TRBJ1-5, with TRBD1 matching over 9 bases. The germline CDR1 and CDR2 sequences are LNHNV and YYDKDF (reference sequence). V was pared by 3 bases and J by 0 bases, with 3 bases of the junction left unmatched. The CDR3 contains 16 residues. The CDR3 sequence: CATSRGTGPSNQPQHF. The CDR3 nucleotides read TGTGCCACCAGCAGGGGGACAGGGCCTAGCAATCAGCCCCAGCATTTT.

V and J are TRBV5-1 and TRBJ2-3; perhaps TRBD2 as D (6 bases). The germline V gene encodes CDR1 SGHRS and CDR2 YFSETQ. This CDR3 has 14 amino acids. V was trimmed by 5 bases and J by 0 bases, leaving 10 bases between them. The CDR3 DNA is TGCGCCAGCAGATCCGGGGGTAGCACAGATACGCAGTATTTT. Amino acids: CASRSGGSTDTQYF.

The rearrangement joins TRBV10-3 to TRBJ1-2; possibly TRBD1 for D (5 bases). CDR1 and CDR2 from the germline V gene are ENHRY and SYGVKD. This CDR3 comprises 15 residues. V was pared by 0 bases and J by 9 bases, with 17 bases between. CDR3 DNA: TGTGCCATCAGTGAGTCCTCACGGGGGGGTCGGAGCTACACCTTC. Its protein is CAISESSRGGRSYTF.

This rearrangement joins TRBV2 to TRBJ1-5, with D maybe TRBD1 (5 bases). V was pared by 5 bases and J by 7 bases, with 15 bases between. This CDR3 has 14 residues. Germline assignment: CDR1 SNHLY and CDR2 FYNNEI. The CDR3 DNA reads TGTGCCAGCAGTCCCTCGGGGGTACTCCAGCCCCAGCATTTT. Its translation is CASSPSGVLQPQHF.

This clonotype was counted many times. The V and J genes are TRBV7-2 and TRBJ2-2; perhaps TRBD1 as D (6 bases). Trimming took 5 bases from V and 6 from J, leaving 19 bases between them. The length of the CDR3 is 16 residues. Germline V gene lookup returns CDR1 SGHTA and CDR2 FQGNSA. In DNA, the CDR3 is TGTGCCAGCAGCGACCTGGGGGCAGGGGCACCCGGGGAGCTGTTTTTT. This translates into CASSDLGAGAPGELFF. Full variable domain (rest looked up from reference TRBV7-2 and TRBJ2-2): GAGVSQSPSNKVTEKGKDVELRCDPISGHTALYWYRQSLGQGLEFLIYFQGNSAPDKSGLPSDRFSAERTGGSVSTLTIQRTQQEDSAVYLCASSDLGAGAPGELFFGEGSRLTVL.

Written as DNA, the CDR3 is TGTGCCACCAGCAGAGGGACAGGGTTGACTGAAGCTTTCTTT. Translation: CATSRGTGLTEAFF. The chain recombines TRBV15 with TRBJ1-1, with 8 bases lining up with TRBD1. V trimming: 1 base; J trimming: 5 bases; junction bases outside the gene matches: 3. This CDR3 region has 14 residues. The germline V gene encodes CDR1 LNHNV and CDR2 YYDKDF (reference sequence). Based on the CDR3 plus reference TRBV15 and TRBJ1-1, the full variable domain is DAMVIQNPRYQVTQFGKPVTLSCSQTLNHNVMYWYQQKSSQAPKLLFHYYDKDFNNEADTPDNFQSRRPNTSFCFLDIRSPGLGDTAMYLCATSRGTGLTEAFFGQGTRLTVV.

This chain links TRBV7-3 with TRBJ1-6; D is unclear. V shed 3 bases and J shed 14 bases, with 11 bases lying between them. This CDR3 region has 12 residues. Per germline, CDR1 SGHTA and CDR2 FQGTGA. The CDR3 protein is CASSLEGATLHF. The CDR3 DNA reads as TGTGCCAGCAGCTTGGAGGGTGCAACCCTCCACTTT.

This chain links TRBV20-1 with TRBJ2-3; 10 bases are a match to TRBD1. From germline, CDR1 is DFQATT and CDR2 SNEGSKA (reference sequence). The CDR3 length is 14 residues. J lost 7 bases, V lost 5 bases, and 9 bases had no gene match. The DNA for the CDR3 is TGCAGTGCTCCGGGACAGGGGTTAAGAAATACGCAGTATTTT. This translates into CSAPGQGLRNTQYF.

The chain employs TRBV24-1 and TRBJ2-2; D possibly corresponds to TRBD2 (6 bases). Germline V gives CDR1 KGHDR, CDR2 SFDVKD. The CDR3 length is 17 residues. Deletions cut 3 bases from V and 2 bases from J, with 15 bases between. CDR3 region: CATSDPSGTPNTGELFF. CDR3 nucleotides: TGTGCCACCAGTGATCCGTCCGGGACTCCCAACACCGGGGAGCTGTTTTTT.